The 23 T cell receptor beta chains presented below share a single source sample, sequenced in a study of STAT5B mutations in CD4+ large granular lymphocyte leukemia. Method: immunoSEQ multiplex PCR; TCRdb's copy keeps in-frame clones and lacks some. Here the sample spans fewer than 35,000 clones, about two thirds being singletons. Sequenced: CD4+ T cells from blood buffy coats. These receptors were taken from a human donor in good health.

The rearrangement joins TRBV7-9 to TRBJ2-3; no reliable D call. The CDR3 has 13 amino acids. Germline CDR1 SEHNR, CDR2 FQNEAQ (reference sequence). The V end lost 1 base, the J end lost 1 base, and 3 bases lay between the germline ends. CDR3 coding DNA: TGTGCCAGCAGCTTAGATGGCACAGATACGCAGTATTTT. Encoded protein: CASSLDGTDTQYF.

This chain joins TRBV7-2 and TRBJ1-4; D is ambiguous. The CDR3 contains 15 residues. Trimming took off 1 base at V and 4 bases at J, with 10 bases between the two ends. CDR1 SGHTA and CDR2 FQGNSA come from the germline V gene. CDR3 coding DNA: TGTGCCAGCAGCTTAGGAGGGCGGGGTAATGAAAAACTGTTTTTT. This codes for CASSLGGRGNEKLFF.

This clone was detected a few times. This chain links TRBV21-1 with TRBJ2-7; the table assigns TRBD1, which was not confirmed against the DNA. TRBV21-1 is designated a pseudogene. CDR3 length: 17 residues. The CDR3 bases are TGTGCCAGCAGCAGAACGGGTGAGACAGCACCATCCTACGAGCAGTACTTC. Translated: CASSRTGETAPSYEQYF.

The rearrangement joins TRBV5-5 to TRBJ1-2; D is perhaps TRBD1 (6 bases). The V end was cut by 0 bases, the J end by 7 bases, with 13 bases between. CDR3 length: 14 amino acids. In germline, CDR1 is SGHKS, CDR2 YYEKEE (reference sequence). CDR3 nucleotides: TGTGCCAGCAGCTTGGAGGCAGGGGTGGGTGGCTACACCTTC. Translating it yields CASSLEAGVGGYTF.

This chain connects TRBV10-3 to TRBJ1-3, with no clear D. This CDR3 is 15 amino acids long. The V and J ends lost 11 bases and 0 bases respectively, with 17 bases between them. Germline V lookup: CDR1 ENHRY, CDR2 SYGVKD. Here the CDR3 reads CASEGRRNSGNTIYF. The CDR3 DNA follows: TGTGCCTCAGAGGGTCGACGGAACTCTGGAAACACCATATATTTT.

The chain employs TRBV28 and TRBJ1-2, with 7 bases matching TRBD1. The germline CDR1 and CDR2 sequences are MDHEN and SYDVKM. This CDR3 contains 13 residues. The ends lost 5 bases at V and 7 bases at J; junction bases unmatched: 7. The CDR3 region has the DNA TGTGCCAGCAGTCCAGACAGGGCCGGTGGCTACACCTTC. Its protein product is CASSPDRAGGYTF.

The rearrangement links TRBV19 to TRBJ1-6, with D perhaps TRBD1 (5 bases). The CDR3 contains 17 residues. The germline CDR1 and CDR2 sequences are LNHDA and SQIVND (reference sequence). V lost 3 bases and J 0 bases, leaving 12 bases between the germline ends. The chain's CDR3 is CASSMGQGSSYNSPLHF. The CDR3 DNA reads as TGTGCCAGTAGTATGGGGCAGGGAAGCTCCTATAATTCACCCCTCCACTTT.

The rearrangement links TRBV18 to TRBJ2-2, with D maybe TRBD1 (5 bases). Between the trimmed V and J ends, which lost 3 bases and 4 bases, there was a span of 12 bases. This CDR3 has 15 residues. Germline-derived CDR1 and CDR2 are KGHSH and LQKENI. In DNA, the CDR3 is TGTGCCAGCTCACCGAGTCAGGGTTCCACCGGGGAGCTGTTTTTT. It is translated as CASSPSQGSTGELFF.

This CDR3 reads CASSLGVSGLYNEQFF. As DNA, the CDR3 is TGTGCCAGCAGCTTAGGGGTGTCGGGGCTCTACAATGAGCAGTTCTTC. The V gene is TRBV7-9, the J gene TRBJ2-1; the D call may be TRBD1 or TRBD2 (5 bases each). The CDR3 spans 16 residues. With 1 base removed from V and 3 bases from J, the gap between germline ends came to 13 bases. Per the germline V gene, CDR1 is SEHNR and CDR2 is FQNEAQ (reference sequence).

The chain employs TRBV5-4 and TRBJ2-1; D might be TRBD2 (6 bases). V was clipped by 4 bases and J by 0 bases, with 11 bases between them. In germline, CDR1 is SGHNT, CDR2 YYREEE (reference sequence). The CDR3 contains 15 residues. The CDR3 DNA reads TGTGCCAGCAGCCGCACTAGCAACTCCTACAATGAGCAGTTCTTC. Translation: CASSRTSNSYNEQFF. Full variable domain (missing parts from reference TRBV5-4 and TRBJ2-1): ETGVTQSPTHLIKTRGQQVTLRCSSQSGHNTVSWYQQALGQGPQFIFQYYREEENGRGNFPPRFSGLQFPNYSSELNVNALELDDSALYLCASSRTSNSYNEQFFGPGTRLTVL.

The rearrangement links TRBV7-2 to TRBJ2-6; D gene unclear. CDR1 and CDR2 from the germline V gene are SGHTA and FQGNSA. The CDR3 length is 12 residues. V shed 2 bases and J shed 13 bases, with 9 bases lying between them. The CDR3 is CASSLTLVVLTF. CDR3 coding DNA: TGTGCCAGCAGCTTAACCCTGGTGGTCCTGACTTTC. The variable domain in full, with the rest retrieved from reference TRBV7-2 and TRBJ2-6, is GAGVSQSPSNKVTEKGKDVELRCDPISGHTALYWYRQSLGQGLEFLIYFQGNSAPDKSGLPSDRFSAERTGGSVSTLTIQRTQQEDSAVYLCASSLTLVVLTFGAGSRLTVL.

This chain connects TRBV5-1 to TRBJ2-3, with 8 bases that match TRBD1. Germline CDR1 reads SGHRS; CDR2 reads YFSETQ. This CDR3 region has 16 residues. Trimming cost V 0 bases and J 5 bases; bases outside gene matches: 8. CDR3 nucleotides: TGCGCCAGCAGCTTGGCAGGGGGCGGAGGTAGAGATACGCAGTATTTT. This gives the protein CASSLAGGGGRDTQYF.

This chain connects TRBV7-3 to TRBJ2-1; either TRBD1 or TRBD2 may supply D (5 bases each). Trimming shortened V by 3 bases and J by 0 bases, and 9 bases separated the two germline ends. Germline values: CDR1 SGHTA, CDR2 FQGTGA. The CDR3 covers 15 residues. This CDR3 reads CASSFAGSSYNEQFF. CDR3 coding DNA: TGTGCCAGCAGCTTCGCAGGGAGCTCCTACAATGAGCAGTTCTTC.

The V and J genes are TRBV11-2 and TRBJ2-3; the match to TRBD2 covers 8 bases. Germline lookup yields CDR1 SGHAT and CDR2 FQNNGV. This CDR3 comprises 16 residues. After removal of 1 base from V and 4 bases from J, the junction contained 7 bases not matched to a gene. CDR3 nucleotides: TGTGCCAGCAGCTTAGCTGGCGGGAGGAGGTCAGATACGCAGTATTTT. It specifies CASSLAGGRRSDTQYF.

This clone has only a few counts. The genes are TRBV5-1 and TRBJ2-7; TRBD2 aligns across 8 bases. Germline CDR1 reads SGHRS; CDR2 reads YFSETQ. The V segment lost 2 bases and the J segment 2 bases; nucleotides outside the gene matches: 3. There are 14 residues in the CDR3. The CDR3 bases are TGCGCCAGCAGCTTACAGCGGGGGACCTACGAGCAGTACTTC. It yields the protein CASSLQRGTYEQYF.

This clone was found once. The chain joins TRBV7-2 to TRBJ1-2; 7 bases fit TRBD1. This CDR3 region has 15 residues. Germline V gene lookup returns CDR1 SGHTA and CDR2 FQGNSA. Trimming took 1 base from V and 1 from J; bases not matched to a gene: 3. In DNA form, the CDR3 reads TGTGCCAGCAGCTTAGGTGGGACAGTTAACTATGGCTACACCTTC. This sequence encodes CASSLGGTVNYGYTF.

This clone came up once. The chain employs TRBV5-4 and TRBJ2-5; D perhaps matches TRBD2 (6 bases). CDR1 and CDR2 (germline): SGHNT, YYREEE (reference sequence). V was pared by 3 bases and J by 5 bases, with 14 bases between. This CDR3 is built from 14 residues. The CDR3 DNA reads TGTGCCAGCAGCTCCCCCGGGGGACGGGAGACCCAGTACTTC. This encodes CASSSPGGRETQYF.

The J gene is TRBJ2-7, the V gene TRBV10-3; 9 bases align to TRBD1. This CDR3 is 14 amino acids long. Germline trimming cut 6 bases from V and 5 bases from J; bases unmatched to any gene: 8. Germline V gene data show CDR1 as ENHRY and CDR2 as SYGVKD. In DNA, the CDR3 is TGTGCCATCAGCGCCAGACAGGGGGGGGACGAGCAGTACGTC. Translating gives CAISARQGGDEQYV.

This chain connects TRBV5-6 to TRBJ2-2; 8 positions match TRBD2. The CDR3 is 16 residues long. Germline CDR1 and CDR2: SGHDT and YYEEEE. Trimming removed 0 bases from V and 4 bases from J; junction bases left unmatched: 5. The CDR3 loop is CASSLGLAGTTGELFF. The CDR3 bases are TGTGCCAGCAGCTTGGGCCTAGCGGGTACCACCGGGGAGCTGTTTTTT.

This clone has only one observation. The chain joins TRBV29-1 to TRBJ2-3; 9 bases fit TRBD1. This CDR3 comprises 13 residues. Germline lookup yields CDR1 SQVTM and CDR2 ANQGSEA. V lost 6 bases, J lost 2 bases, and 3 bases stayed unmatched. The CDR3 DNA is TGCAGCGTCGGGACAGGGTCCACAGATACGCAGTATTTT. This translates into CSVGTGSTDTQYF.

The rearrangement joins TRBV5-1 to TRBJ1-6; D gene uncertain. Germline V gives CDR1 SGHRS, CDR2 YFSETQ. CDR3 length equals 14 residues. The V end lost 2 bases, the J end lost 6 bases, and 9 bases lay between the germline ends. The CDR3 spells CASSLEAPNSPLHF. The CDR3 DNA reads TGCGCCAGCAGCTTAGAAGCACCTAATTCACCCCTCCACTTT.

This clone was seen only a few times. The rearrangement links TRBV6-6 to TRBJ2-7, with D unresolved. The CDR3 covers 10 residues. The ends were cut back, 4 bases at V and 7 bases at J, with 5 bases in the middle. Germline V gives CDR1 MNHNY, CDR2 SVGAGI (reference sequence). CDR3 DNA: TGTGCCAGCAGTTCTCGGGAGCAGTACTTC. Amino acids: CASSSREQYF.

The CDR3 spells CASSSMTVNQPQHF. CDR3 sequence (DNA): TGTGCCAGCAGCTCAATGACTGTCAATCAGCCCCAGCATTTT. This chain uses TRBV5-5 with TRBJ1-5, with D unresolved. The CDR3 spans 14 residues. Germline CDR1 SGHKS, CDR2 YYEKEE (reference sequence). The ends were cut back, 3 bases at V and 3 bases at J, with 10 bases in the middle.